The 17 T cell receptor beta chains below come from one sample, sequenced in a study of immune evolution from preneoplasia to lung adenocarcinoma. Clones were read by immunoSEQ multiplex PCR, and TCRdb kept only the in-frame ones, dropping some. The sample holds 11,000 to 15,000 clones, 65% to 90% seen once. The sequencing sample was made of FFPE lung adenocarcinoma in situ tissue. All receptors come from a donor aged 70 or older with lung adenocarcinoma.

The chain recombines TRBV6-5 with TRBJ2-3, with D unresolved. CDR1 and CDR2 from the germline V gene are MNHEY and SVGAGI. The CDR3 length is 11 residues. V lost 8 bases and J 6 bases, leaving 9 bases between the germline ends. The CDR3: CASRYGDTQYF. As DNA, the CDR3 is TGTGCCAGCCGATACGGGGATACGCAGTATTTT.

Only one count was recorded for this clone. CDR3 nucleotide sequence: TGTGCCTGGAGCGTAGAGGGGGCAGGGACCCAGTACTTC. This gives the protein CAWSVEGAGTQYF. The chain recombines TRBV30 with TRBJ2-5, with 7 bases lining up with TRBD1. The germline V gene has CDR1 GTSNPN and CDR2 SVGIG (reference sequence). The junction had 8 bases not matched to a gene; V was cut back by 3 bases and J by 7 bases. The length of the CDR3 is 13 residues.

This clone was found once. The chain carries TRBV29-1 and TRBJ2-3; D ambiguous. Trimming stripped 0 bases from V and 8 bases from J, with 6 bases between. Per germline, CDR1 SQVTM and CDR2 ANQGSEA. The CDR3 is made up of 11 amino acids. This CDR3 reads CSVEELATQYF. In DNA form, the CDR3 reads TGCAGCGTTGAAGAGCTCGCTACGCAGTATTTT.

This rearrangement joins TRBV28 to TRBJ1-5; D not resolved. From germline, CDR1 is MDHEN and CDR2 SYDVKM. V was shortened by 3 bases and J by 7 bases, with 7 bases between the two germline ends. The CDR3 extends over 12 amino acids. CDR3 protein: CASSFLRQPQHF. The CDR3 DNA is TGTGCCAGCAGTTTCCTAAGGCAGCCCCAGCATTTT.

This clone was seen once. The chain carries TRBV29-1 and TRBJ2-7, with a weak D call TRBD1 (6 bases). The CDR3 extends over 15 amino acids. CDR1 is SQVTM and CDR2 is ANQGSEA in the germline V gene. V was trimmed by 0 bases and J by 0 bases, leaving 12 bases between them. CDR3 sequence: CSVEEGRGSSYEQYF. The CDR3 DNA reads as TGCAGCGTTGAAGAAGGTAGGGGGAGCTCCTACGAGCAGTACTTC.

In DNA form, the CDR3 reads TGTGCCAGCAGCTTGGGCGGCTCTGGAAACACCATATATTTT. Translated: CASSLGGSGNTIYF. V is TRBV13 and J is TRBJ1-3; the D is unclear. Germline lookup yields CDR1 PRHDT and CDR2 FYEKMQ (reference sequence). The CDR3 has 14 residues. Between the trimmed V and J ends, which lost 3 bases and 0 bases, there was a span of 6 bases.

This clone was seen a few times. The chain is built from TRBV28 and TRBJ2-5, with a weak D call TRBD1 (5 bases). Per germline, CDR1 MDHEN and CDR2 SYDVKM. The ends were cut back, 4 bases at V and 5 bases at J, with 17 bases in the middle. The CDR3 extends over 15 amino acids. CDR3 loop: CASSSGRRQGETQYF. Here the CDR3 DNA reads TGTGCCAGCAGTTCTGGACGTAGGCAGGGCGAGACCCAGTACTTC.

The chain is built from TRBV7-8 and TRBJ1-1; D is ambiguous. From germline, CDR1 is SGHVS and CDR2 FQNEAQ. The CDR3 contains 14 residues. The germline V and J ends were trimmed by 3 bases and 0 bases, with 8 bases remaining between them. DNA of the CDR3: TGTGCCAGCAGCTTGGGGAAAGTGAACACTGAAGCTTTCTTT. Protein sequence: CASSLGKVNTEAFF.

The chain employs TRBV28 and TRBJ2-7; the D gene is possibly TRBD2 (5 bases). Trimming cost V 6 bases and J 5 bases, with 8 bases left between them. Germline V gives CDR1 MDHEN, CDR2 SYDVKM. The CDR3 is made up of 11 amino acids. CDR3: CASRDGDEQYF. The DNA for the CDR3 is TGTGCCAGCAGAGACGGGGACGAGCAGTACTTC.

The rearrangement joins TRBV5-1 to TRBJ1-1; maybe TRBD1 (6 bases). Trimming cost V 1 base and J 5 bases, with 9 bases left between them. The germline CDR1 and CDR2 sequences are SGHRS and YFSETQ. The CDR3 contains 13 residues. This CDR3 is CASSLLGATEAFF. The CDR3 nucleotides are TGCGCCAGCAGCTTGCTGGGGGCGACTGAAGCTTTCTTT.

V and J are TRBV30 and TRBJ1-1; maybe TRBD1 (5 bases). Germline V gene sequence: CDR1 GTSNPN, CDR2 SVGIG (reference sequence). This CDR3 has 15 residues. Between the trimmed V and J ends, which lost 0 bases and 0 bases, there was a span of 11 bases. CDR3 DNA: TGTGCCTGGAGTGTACGGAAGACAGTGAACACTGAAGCTTTCTTT. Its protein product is CAWSVRKTVNTEAFF.

CDR3 bases: TGTGCCAGCAGCTTGAGGGGTCTCGGGGCTAGTTCTGGGGCCAACGTCCTGACTTTC. This gives the protein CASSLRGLGASSGANVLTF. J is TRBJ2-6 and V is TRBV5-6; tentatively, D is TRBD1 or TRBD2 (5 bases each). Germline CDR1 is SGHDT and CDR2 is YYEEEE. CDR3 length: 19 amino acids. V was cut by 1 base and J by 1 base, with 18 bases left in between.

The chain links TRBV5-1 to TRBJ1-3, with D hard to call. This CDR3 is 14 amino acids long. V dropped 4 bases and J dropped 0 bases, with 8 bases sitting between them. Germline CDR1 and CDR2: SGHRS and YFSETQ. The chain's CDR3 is CASSAAYSGNTIYF. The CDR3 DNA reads TGCGCCAGCAGCGCCGCGTACTCTGGAAACACCATATATTTT. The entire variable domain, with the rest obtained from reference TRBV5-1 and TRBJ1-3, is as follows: KAGVTQTPRYLIKTRGQQVTLSCSPISGHRSVSWYQQTPGQGLQFLFEYFSETQRNKGNFPGRFSGRQFSNSRSEMNVSTLELGDSALYLCASSAAYSGNTIYFGEGSWLTVV.

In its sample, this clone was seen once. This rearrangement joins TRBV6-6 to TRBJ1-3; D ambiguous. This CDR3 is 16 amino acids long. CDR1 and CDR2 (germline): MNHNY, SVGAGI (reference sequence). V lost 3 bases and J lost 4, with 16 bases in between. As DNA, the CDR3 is TGTGCCAGCAGTTATTCAATGGACCATATCGGAAACACCATATATTTT. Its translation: CASSYSMDHIGNTIYF.

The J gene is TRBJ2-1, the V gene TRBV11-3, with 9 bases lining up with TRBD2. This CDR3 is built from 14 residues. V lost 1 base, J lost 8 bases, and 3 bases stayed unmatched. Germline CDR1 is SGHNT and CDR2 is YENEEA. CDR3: CASSLGGRADEQFF. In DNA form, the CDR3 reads TGTGCCAGCAGCTTAGGCGGGAGGGCCGATGAGCAGTTCTTC.

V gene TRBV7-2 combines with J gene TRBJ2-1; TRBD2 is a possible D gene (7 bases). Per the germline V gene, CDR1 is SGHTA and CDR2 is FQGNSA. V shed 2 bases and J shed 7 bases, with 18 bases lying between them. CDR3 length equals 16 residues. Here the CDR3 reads CASSLRGGEDMNEQFF. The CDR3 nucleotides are TGTGCCAGCAGCTTAAGGGGGGGGGAGGATATGAATGAGCAGTTCTTC. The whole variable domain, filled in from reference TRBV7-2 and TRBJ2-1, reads GAGVSQSPSNKVTEKGKDVELRCDPISGHTALYWYRQSLGQGLEFLIYFQGNSAPDKSGLPSDRFSAERTGGSVSTLTIQRTQQEDSAVYLCASSLRGGEDMNEQFFGPGTRLTVL.

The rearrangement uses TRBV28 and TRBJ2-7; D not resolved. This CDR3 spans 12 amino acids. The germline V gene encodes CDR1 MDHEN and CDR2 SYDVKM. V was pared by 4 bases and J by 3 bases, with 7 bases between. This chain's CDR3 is CASSSSNYEQYF. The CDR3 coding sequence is TGTGCCAGCAGTTCTTCCAACTACGAGCAGTACTTC.